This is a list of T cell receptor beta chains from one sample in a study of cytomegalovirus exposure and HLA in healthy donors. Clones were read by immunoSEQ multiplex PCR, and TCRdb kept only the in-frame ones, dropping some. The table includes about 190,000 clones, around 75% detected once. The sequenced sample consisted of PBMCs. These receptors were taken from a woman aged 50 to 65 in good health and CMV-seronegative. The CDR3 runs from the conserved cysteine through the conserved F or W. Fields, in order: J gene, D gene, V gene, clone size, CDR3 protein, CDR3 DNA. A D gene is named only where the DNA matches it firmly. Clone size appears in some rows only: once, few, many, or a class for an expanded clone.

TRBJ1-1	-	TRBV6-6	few	CGAGYTEAFF	TGTGGGGCAGGGTACACTGAAGCTTTCTTT
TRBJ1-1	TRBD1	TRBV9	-	CASSVQGVNTEAFF	TGTGCCAGCAGCGTTCAGGGGGTGAACACTGAAGCTTTCTTT
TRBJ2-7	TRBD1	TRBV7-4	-	CASSLNDRGTGVAEQYF	TGTGCCAGCAGCTTAAACGACAGAGGGACAGGGGTGGCCGAGCAGTACTTC
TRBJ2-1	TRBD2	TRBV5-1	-	CASSPGLAENEQFF	TGCGCCAGCAGCCCAGGACTAGCTGAAAATGAGCAGTTCTTC
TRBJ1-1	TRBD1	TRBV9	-	CASTLLTGTGPTEAFF	TGTGCCAGCACCCTTTTAACCGGGACAGGGCCAACTGAAGCTTTCTTT
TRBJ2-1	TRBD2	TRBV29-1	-	CSVVAGSSYNEQFF	TGCAGCGTAGTAGCGGGGAGCTCCTACAATGAGCAGTTCTTC
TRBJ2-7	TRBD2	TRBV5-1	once	CASSFPPGLATYEQYF	TGCGCCAGCAGCTTTCCGCCGGGACTAGCGACCTACGAGCAGTACTTC
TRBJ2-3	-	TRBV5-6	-	CASQASTHTDTQYF	TGTGCCAGCCAGGCCTCAACGCACACAGATACGCAGTATTTT
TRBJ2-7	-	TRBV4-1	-	CASSPGQGKDEQYF	TGCGCCAGCAGCCCAGGGCAGGGTAAGGACGAGCAGTACTTC
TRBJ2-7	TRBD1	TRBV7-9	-	CASSLGLGTGAYEQYF	TGTGCCAGCAGCTTAGGTTTAGGGACAGGGGCCTACGAGCAGTACTTC
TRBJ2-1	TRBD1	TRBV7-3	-	CASSLTGHEQFF	TGTGCCAGCAGCCTGACAGGGCATGAGCAGTTCTTC
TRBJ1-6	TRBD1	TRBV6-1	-	CASSEVRGNSPLHF	TGTGCCAGCAGTGAAGTCAGGGGGAATTCACCCCTCCACTTT
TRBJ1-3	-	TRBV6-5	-	CASSLSPRGNTIYF	TGTGCCAGCAGTCTATCACCTAGGGGAAACACCATATATTTT
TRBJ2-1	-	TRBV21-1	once	CASSGTPTSGRALDEQFF	TGTGCCAGCAGCGGGACGCCAACTAGCGGGAGGGCCCTAGATGAGCAGTTCTTC
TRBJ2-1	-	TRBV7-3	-	CASSLDSYNEQFF	TGTGCCAGCAGCTTAGACAGTTACAATGAGCAGTTCTTC
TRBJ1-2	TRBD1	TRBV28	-	CASSFGDRELYGYTF	TGTGCCAGCAGTTTTGGTGACAGGGAGCTATATGGCTACACCTTC
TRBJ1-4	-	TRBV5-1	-	CASSLNRPNEKLFF	TGCGCCAGCAGCTTGAACAGACCAAATGAAAAACTGTTTTTT
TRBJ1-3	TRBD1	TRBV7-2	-	CASGPQGARGNTIYF	TGTGCCAGCGGACCTCAGGGGGCGCGTGGAAACACCATATATTTT
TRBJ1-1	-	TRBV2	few	CASSVRGHSAEAFF	TGTGCCAGCAGTGTCAGGGGACACAGCGCTGAAGCTTTCTTT
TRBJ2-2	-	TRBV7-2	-	CASSLGRFTGELFF	TGTGCCAGCAGCTTAGGGCGGTTCACCGGGGAGCTGTTTTTT
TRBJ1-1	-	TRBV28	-	CASRIPQGRNTEAFF	TGTGCCAGCAGAATACCCCAGGGGAGGAACACTGAAGCTTTCTTT
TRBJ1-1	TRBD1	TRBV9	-	CASSVQTGGYTEAFF	TGTGCCAGCAGCGTTCAGACAGGGGGATACACTGAAGCTTTCTTT
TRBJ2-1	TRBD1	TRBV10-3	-	CAIKTGISYNEQFF	TGTGCCATTAAGACAGGGATCTCCTACAATGAGCAGTTCTTC
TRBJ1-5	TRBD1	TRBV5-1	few	CASSLDRGQPQHF	TGCGCCAGCAGCTTAGACAGGGGCCAGCCCCAGCATTTT
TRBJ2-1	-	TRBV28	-	CASSSPRGPNYNEQFF	TGTGCCAGCAGCTCCCCCAGGGGACCTAACTACAATGAGCAGTTCTTC
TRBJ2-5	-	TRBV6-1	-	CASSENRANTEETQYF	TGTGCCAGCAGTGAGAACAGGGCGAACACCGAAGAGACCCAGTACTTC
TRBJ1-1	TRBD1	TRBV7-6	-	CASSRQPGGGGTEAFF	TGTGCCAGCAGCCGTCAGCCAGGGGGCGGCGGCACTGAAGCTTTCTTT
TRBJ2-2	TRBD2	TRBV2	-	CASSLLAGGPGELFF	TGTGCCAGCAGTTTGCTAGCGGGGGGGCCCGGGGAGCTGTTTTTT
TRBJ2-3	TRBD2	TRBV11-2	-	CASSLAGVSDTQYF	TGTGCCAGCAGCCTAGCGGGAGTATCAGATACACAGTATTTT
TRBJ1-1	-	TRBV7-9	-	CASTRGEQGVVNTEAFF	TGTGCCAGCACCCGGGGGGAACAGGGTGTGGTGAACACTGAAGCTTTCTTT
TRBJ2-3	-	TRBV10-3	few	CAISELQGAPTDTQYF	TGTGCCATCAGTGAGTTACAGGGTGCCCCCACAGATACGCAGTATTTT
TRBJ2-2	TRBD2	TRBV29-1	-	CSLGLADFTGELFF	TGCAGCTTGGGACTAGCGGACTTTACCGGGGAGCTGTTTTTT
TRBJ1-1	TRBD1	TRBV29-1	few	CSVPGQTNTEAFF	TGCAGCGTGCCGGGACAGACAAACACTGAAGCTTTCTTT
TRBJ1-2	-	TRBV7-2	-	CASSLASQGSNYGYTF	TGTGCCAGCAGCTTAGCGAGCCAGGGCTCTAACTATGGCTACACCTTC
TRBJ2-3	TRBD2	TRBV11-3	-	CASSFGPTSGLQYF	TGTGCCAGCAGCTTCGGACCCACTAGCGGCCTGCAGTATTTT
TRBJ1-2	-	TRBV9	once	CASSVATGHGYTF	TGTGCCAGCAGCGTAGCCACAGGGCATGGCTACACCTTC
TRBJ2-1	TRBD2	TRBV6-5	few	CASSSGTSTYNEQFF	TGTGCCAGCAGTTCCGGGACTAGCACCTACAATGAGCAGTTCTTC
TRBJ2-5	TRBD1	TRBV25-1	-	CASSEGDSQETQYF	TGTGCCAGCAGTGAAGGGGACAGCCAAGAGACCCAGTACTTC
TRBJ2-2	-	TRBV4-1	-	CASSQDYAGWTGELFF	TGCGCCAGCAGCCAAGATTATGCAGGGTGGACCGGGGAGCTGTTTTTT
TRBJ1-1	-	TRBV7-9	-	CASSPRTRGKTEAFF	TGTGCCAGCAGCCCCAGGACAAGAGGTAAAACTGAAGCTTTCTTT
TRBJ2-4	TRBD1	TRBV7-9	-	CASSPAYRGQNIQYF	TGTGCCAGCAGCCCAGCCTACAGGGGGCAAAACATTCAGTACTTC
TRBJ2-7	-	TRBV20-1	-	CSAKRTYEQYF	TGCAGTGCTAAGCGGACCTACGAGCAGTACTTC
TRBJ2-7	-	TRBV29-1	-	CSASRDSLYEQYF	TGCAGCGCCTCCCGAGACAGCCTCTACGAGCAGTACTTC
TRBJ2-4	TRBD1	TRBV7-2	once	CASSAPGQGILAKNIQYF	TGTGCCAGCAGCGCACCGGGACAGGGGATTTTAGCCAAAAACATTCAGTACTTC
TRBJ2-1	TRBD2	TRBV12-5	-	CASGPGLAGGDSYNEQFF	TGTGCTAGTGGTCCGGGACTAGCGGGAGGAGACTCCTACAATGAGCAGTTCTTC
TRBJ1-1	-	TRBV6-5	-	CASSWGLHTEAFF	TGTGCCAGCAGTTGGGGGCTGCACACTGAAGCTTTCTTT